Given below is one T cell receptor (beta chain) in context. The junction shows a germline mismatch at one end, possibly a read error. It was with a sample-barcoded 5' primer and a J-beta primer mix that a second PCR of about 6 to 12 cycles was run. TCRdb re-called the 5' RACE reads with MiXCR, one entry per CDR3 protein. The sample has some 900,000 distinct CDR3 sequences, 40% to 60% seen once. This sample is drawn from a study of blood T cells in healthy people across ages. This clonotype originated in a man younger than 45 in good health. The sample was blood.

CDR3 residues: CASSFRQGQDSPLYF. The CDR3 coding sequence is TGTGCCAGCAGCTTCCGACAGGGGCAAGATTCGCCCCTCTACTTT. The gene calls are TRBV7-6 and TRBJ1-6; TRBD1 matches 8 bases. Germline V gene lookup returns CDR1 SGHVS and CDR2 FNYEAQ. The CDR3 runs 15 residues.